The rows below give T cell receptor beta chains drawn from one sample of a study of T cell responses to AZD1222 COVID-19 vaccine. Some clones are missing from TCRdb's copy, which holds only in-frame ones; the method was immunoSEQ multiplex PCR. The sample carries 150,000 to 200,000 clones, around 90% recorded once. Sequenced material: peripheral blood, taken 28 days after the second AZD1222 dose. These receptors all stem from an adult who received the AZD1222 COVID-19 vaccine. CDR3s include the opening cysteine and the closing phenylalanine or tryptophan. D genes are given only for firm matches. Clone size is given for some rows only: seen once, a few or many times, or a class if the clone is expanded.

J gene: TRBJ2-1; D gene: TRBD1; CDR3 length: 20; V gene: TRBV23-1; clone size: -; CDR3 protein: CASSRRDRGRGLPLRSEQFF; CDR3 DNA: TGCGCCAGCAGTCGCCGGGACAGGGGGCGGGGGCTCCCCCTGCGAAGTGAGCAGTTCTTC
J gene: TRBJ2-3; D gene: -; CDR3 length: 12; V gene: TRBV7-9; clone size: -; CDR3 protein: CASSLATDTQYF; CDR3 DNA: TGTGCCAGCAGCTTAGCGACCGATACGCAGTATTTT
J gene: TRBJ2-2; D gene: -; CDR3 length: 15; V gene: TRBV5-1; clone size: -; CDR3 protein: CASSLGVRNTGELFF; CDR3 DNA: TGCGCCAGCAGCTTGGGGGTGAGGAACACCGGGGAGCTGTTTTTT
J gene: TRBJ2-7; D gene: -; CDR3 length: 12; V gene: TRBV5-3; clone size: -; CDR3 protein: CARSLFRGEQYF; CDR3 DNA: TGTGCCAGAAGCTTGTTCCGGGGCGAGCAGTACTTC
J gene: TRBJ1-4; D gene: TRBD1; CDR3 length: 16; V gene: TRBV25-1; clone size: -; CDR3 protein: CASSGYRGQGDEKLFF; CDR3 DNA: TGTGCCAGCAGTGGTTATAGGGGACAGGGCGATGAAAAACTGTTTTTT
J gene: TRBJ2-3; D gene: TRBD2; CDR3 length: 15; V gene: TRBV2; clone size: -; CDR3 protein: CASTQRRGGLNTQYF; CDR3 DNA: TGTGCCAGCACCCAGAGGCGGGGGGGCCTCAATACGCAGTATTTT
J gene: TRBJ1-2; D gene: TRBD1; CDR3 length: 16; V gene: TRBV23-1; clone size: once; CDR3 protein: CASSQSEQGLTYGYTF; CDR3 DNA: TGCGCCAGCAGTCAATCGGAACAGGGGCTGACCTATGGCTACACCTTC
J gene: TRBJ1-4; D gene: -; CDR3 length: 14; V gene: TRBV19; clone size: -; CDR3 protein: CATRIGIGVEKLFF; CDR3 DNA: TGTGCCACCCGTATTGGTATCGGCGTTGAAAAACTGTTTTTT
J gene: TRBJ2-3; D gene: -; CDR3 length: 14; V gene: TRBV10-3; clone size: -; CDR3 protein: CASRQGSSTDTQYF; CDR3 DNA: TGTGCCTCAAGGCAGGGATCTAGCACAGATACGCAGTATTTT
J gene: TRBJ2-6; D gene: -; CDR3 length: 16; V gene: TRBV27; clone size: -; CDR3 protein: CASSFTVSAGANVLTF; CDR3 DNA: TGTGCCAGCAGCTTTACAGTGTCTGCCGGGGCCAACGTCCTGACTTTC
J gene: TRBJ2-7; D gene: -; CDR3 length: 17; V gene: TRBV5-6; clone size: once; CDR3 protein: CASSLRGQGTTFYEQYF; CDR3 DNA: TGTGCCAGCAGCTTACGTGGGCAGGGGACCACCTTTTACGAGCAGTACTTC
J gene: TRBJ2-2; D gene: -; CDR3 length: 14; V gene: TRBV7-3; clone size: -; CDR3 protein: CASSLGQGTGELFF; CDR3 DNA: TGTGCCAGCAGCTTAGGGCAGGGGACCGGGGAGCTGTTTTTT
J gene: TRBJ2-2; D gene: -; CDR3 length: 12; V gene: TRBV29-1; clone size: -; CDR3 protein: CSAGANTGELFF; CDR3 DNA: TGCAGCGCCGGGGCTAACACCGGGGAGCTGTTTTTT
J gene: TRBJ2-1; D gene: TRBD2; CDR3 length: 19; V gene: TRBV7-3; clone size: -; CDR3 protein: CASSIGTSGGPSSYNEQFF; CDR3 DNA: TGTGCCAGCAGCATCGGGACTAGCGGGGGGCCTAGCTCCTACAATGAGCAGTTCTTC
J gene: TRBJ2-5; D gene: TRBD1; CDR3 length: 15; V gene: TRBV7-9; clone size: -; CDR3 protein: CASSLTGGYQETQYF; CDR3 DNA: TGTGCCAGCAGCTTAACAGGGGGCTACCAAGAGACCCAGTACTTC
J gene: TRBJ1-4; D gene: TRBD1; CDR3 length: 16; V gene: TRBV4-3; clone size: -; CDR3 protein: CASSRNPGTGGEKLFF; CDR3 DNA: TGCGCCAGCAGCCGAAACCCCGGGACAGGGGGTGAAAAACTGTTTTTT
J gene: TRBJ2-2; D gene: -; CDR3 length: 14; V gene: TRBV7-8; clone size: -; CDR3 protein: CASTWGKNAGELFF; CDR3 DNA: TGTGCCAGCACCTGGGGAAAGAATGCCGGGGAGCTGTTTTTT
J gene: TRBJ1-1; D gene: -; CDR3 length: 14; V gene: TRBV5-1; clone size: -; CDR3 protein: CASSLAGVSHEAFF; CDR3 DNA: TGCGCCAGCAGCTTGGCGGGCGTCTCCCATGAAGCTTTCTTT
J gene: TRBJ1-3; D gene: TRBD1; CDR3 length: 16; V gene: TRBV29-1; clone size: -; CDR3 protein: CSVAPTGVRSGNTIYF; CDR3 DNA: TGCAGCGTTGCCCCTACAGGGGTCCGGTCTGGAAACACCATATATTTT
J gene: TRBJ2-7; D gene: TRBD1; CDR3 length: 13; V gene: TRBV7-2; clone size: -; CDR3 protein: CASSSTGVYEQYF; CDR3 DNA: TGTGCCAGCAGTTCTACAGGGGTCTACGAGCAGTACTTC
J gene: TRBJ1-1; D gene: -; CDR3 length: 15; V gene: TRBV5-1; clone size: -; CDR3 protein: CASSFLSPENTEAFF; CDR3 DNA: TGCGCCAGCAGCTTTTTGAGCCCAGAGAACACTGAAGCTTTCTTT
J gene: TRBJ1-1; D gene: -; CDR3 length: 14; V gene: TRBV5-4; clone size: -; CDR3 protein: CASSLEQVGGEAFF; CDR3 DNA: TGTGCCAGCAGCTTGGAACAGGTTGGGGGTGAAGCTTTCTTT
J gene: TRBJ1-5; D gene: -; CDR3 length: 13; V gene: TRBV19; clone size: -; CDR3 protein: CASNPDSNQPQHF; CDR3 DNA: TGTGCCAGTAATCCCGATAGCAATCAGCCCCAGCATTTT
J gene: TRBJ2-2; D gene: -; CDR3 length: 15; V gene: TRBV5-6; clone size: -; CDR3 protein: CASSFMEGATGELFF; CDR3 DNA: TGTGCCAGCAGCTTCATGGAGGGGGCAACCGGGGAGCTGTTTTTT
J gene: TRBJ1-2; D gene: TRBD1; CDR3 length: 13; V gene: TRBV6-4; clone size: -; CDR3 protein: CASSPTGGRGYTF; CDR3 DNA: TGTGCCAGCAGCCCCACAGGGGGACGTGGCTACACCTTC
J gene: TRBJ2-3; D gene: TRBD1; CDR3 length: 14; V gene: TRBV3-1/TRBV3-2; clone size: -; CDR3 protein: CASGSGGRTDTQYF; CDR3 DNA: TGTGCCAGCGGTTCAGGGGGACGCACAGATACGCAGTATTTT
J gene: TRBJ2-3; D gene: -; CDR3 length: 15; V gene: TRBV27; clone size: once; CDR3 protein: CASSLTMVTLDTQYF; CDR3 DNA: TGTGCCAGCAGTCTTACTATGGTTACCCTAGATACGCAGTATTTT
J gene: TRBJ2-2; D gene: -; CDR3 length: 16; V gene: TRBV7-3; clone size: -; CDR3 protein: CASSLTEAGSTGELFF; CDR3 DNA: TGTGCCAGCAGCTTAACTGAGGCAGGGTCCACCGGGGAGCTGTTTTTT